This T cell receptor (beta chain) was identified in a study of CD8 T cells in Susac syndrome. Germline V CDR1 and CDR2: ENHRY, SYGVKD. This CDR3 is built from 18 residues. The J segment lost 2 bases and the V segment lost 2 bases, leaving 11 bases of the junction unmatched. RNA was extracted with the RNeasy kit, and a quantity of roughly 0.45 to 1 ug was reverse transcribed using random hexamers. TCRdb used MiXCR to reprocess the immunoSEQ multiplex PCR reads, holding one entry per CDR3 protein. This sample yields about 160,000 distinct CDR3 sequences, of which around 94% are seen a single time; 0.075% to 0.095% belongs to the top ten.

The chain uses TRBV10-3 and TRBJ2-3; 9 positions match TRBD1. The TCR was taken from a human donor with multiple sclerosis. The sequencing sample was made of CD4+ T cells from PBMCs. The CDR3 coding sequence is TGTGCCATCAGTGAGCCGATCAAACAGGGGGCGAACACAGATACGCAGTATTTT. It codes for CAISEPIKQGANTDTQYF.